This T cell receptor (beta chain) was obtained from a study of CD39 and CD103 CD8 tumor-infiltrating T cells. The CDR3 consists of 15 residues. The V gene end was trimmed by 4 bases and the J gene end by 10 bases; junction bases not matched to a gene: 8. Germline V gene lookup returns CDR1 SEHNR and CDR2 FQNEAQ (reference sequence). Concerning this clone: Antigen unknown.

Profiling relied on immunoSEQ multiplex PCR, and the TCRdb table lists in-frame clones only, not all of them. The sample yields some 16,000 clones, about 93% seen once. The study, taken as a whole, reports: Blood and uninvolved lymph node rarely held DP TIL clonotypes.

No therapy was ongoing when samples were collected. CD8+CD4-CD45RA- cells, CCR7-positive or negative, formed the memory CD8 sort. This chain uses TRBV7-9 with TRBJ1-6; TRBD1 agrees at 9 bases. Input material: CD8+ T cells sorted from blood. The subset denotes: total memory CD8 T cells (CD45RA-CCR7+/-) from blood or uninvolved lymph node. The origin of this receptor is a human donor with head and neck squamous cell carcinoma. The CDR3 protein is CASSSAGQGASPLHF. The CDR3 nucleotides read TGTGCCAGCAGCTCAGCGGGACAGGGCGCATCACCCCTCCACTTT.